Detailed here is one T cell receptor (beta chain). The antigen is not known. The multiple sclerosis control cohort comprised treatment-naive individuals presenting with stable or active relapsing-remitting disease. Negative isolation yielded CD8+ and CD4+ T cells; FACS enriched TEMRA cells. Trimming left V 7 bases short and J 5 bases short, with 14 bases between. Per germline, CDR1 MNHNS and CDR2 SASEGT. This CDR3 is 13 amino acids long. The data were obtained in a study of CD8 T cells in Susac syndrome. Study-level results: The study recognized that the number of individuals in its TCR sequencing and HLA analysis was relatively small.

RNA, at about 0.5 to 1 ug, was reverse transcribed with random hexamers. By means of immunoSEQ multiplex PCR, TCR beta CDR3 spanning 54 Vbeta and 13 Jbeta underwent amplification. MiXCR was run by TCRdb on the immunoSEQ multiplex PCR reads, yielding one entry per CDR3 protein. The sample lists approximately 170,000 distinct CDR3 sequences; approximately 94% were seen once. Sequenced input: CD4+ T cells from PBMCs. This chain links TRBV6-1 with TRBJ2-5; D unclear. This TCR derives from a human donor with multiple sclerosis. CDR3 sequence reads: CASTIGELETQYF. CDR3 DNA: TGTGCCAGCACCATTGGGGAACTGGAGACCCAGTACTTC.